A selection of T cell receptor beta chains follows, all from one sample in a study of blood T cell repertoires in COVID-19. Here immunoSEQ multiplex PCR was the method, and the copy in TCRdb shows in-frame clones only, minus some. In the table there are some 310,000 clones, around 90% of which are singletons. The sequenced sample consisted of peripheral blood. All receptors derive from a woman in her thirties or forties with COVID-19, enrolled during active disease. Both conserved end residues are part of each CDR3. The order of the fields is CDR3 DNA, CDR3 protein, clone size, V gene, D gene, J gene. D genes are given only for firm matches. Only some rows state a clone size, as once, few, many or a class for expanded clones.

cdr3_nt: TGTGCCACCGGACTAGCAACCAAAGATACGCAGTATTTT
cdr3_aa: CATGLATKDTQYF
clone_size: NA
v_call: TRBV19
d_call: TRBD2
j_call: TRBJ2-3

cdr3_nt: TGTGCCAGCAGCGCGGTGCAGACAGGGTCTGGGGCCAACGTCCTGACTTTC
cdr3_aa: CASSAVQTGSGANVLTF
clone_size: NA
v_call: TRBV7-9
d_call: TRBD1
j_call: TRBJ2-6

cdr3_nt: TGTGCCAGCAGCTTAACTGGGGAGCTGTTTTTT
cdr3_aa: CASSLTGELFF
clone_size: NA
v_call: TRBV7-9
d_call: NA
j_call: TRBJ2-2

cdr3_nt: TGCAGCGTTGACGGTGGCGGTAATGAAAAACTGTTTTTT
cdr3_aa: CSVDGGGNEKLFF
clone_size: NA
v_call: TRBV29-1
d_call: NA
j_call: TRBJ1-4

cdr3_nt: TGTGCCAGCACTGAGGGGGAAGGGGAGCAGTACTTC
cdr3_aa: CASTEGEGEQYF
clone_size: NA
v_call: TRBV12-3/TRBV12-4
d_call: NA
j_call: TRBJ2-7

cdr3_nt: TGTGCCAGCAGCTTAGGACAGGTGAACTATGGCTACACCTTC
cdr3_aa: CASSLGQVNYGYTF
clone_size: NA
v_call: TRBV7-2
d_call: NA
j_call: TRBJ1-2

cdr3_nt: TGTGCCAGCAGCCAACATGCGGGGGGGGCCGTTCACAATGAGCAGTTCTTC
cdr3_aa: CASSQHAGGAVHNEQFF
clone_size: NA
v_call: TRBV3-1/TRBV3-2
d_call: TRBD2
j_call: TRBJ2-1

cdr3_nt: TGCGCCAGCAGCCGCTATCCTCTACAGGGGGAGACCCAGTACTTC
cdr3_aa: CASSRYPLQGETQYF
clone_size: once
v_call: TRBV5-1
d_call: TRBD1
j_call: TRBJ2-5

cdr3_nt: TGTGCCAGTAGTATTATACGAGGGAGAGGGGGCGAGCAGCCCCAGCATTTT
cdr3_aa: CASSIIRGRGGEQPQHF
clone_size: NA
v_call: TRBV19
d_call: TRBD1
j_call: TRBJ1-5

cdr3_nt: TGTGCCAGCAGCCAAGGCGGATACGAGCAGTACTTC
cdr3_aa: CASSQGGYEQYF
clone_size: NA
v_call: TRBV14
d_call: NA
j_call: TRBJ2-7

cdr3_nt: TGTGCCTGGATCGGACAGGGGAACTATGGCTACACCTTC
cdr3_aa: CAWIGQGNYGYTF
clone_size: NA
v_call: TRBV30
d_call: TRBD1
j_call: TRBJ1-2

cdr3_nt: TGCGCCAGCAGCTTGGGACGGGAGGGCCAGGATACGCAGTATTTT
cdr3_aa: CASSLGREGQDTQYF
clone_size: NA
v_call: TRBV5-1
d_call: TRBD2
j_call: TRBJ2-3

cdr3_nt: TGTGCCTTGTGGGAGGACACGCACACTGAAGCTTTCTTT
cdr3_aa: CALWEDTHTEAFF
clone_size: few
v_call: TRBV7-9
d_call: NA
j_call: TRBJ1-1

cdr3_nt: TGTGCGGCGATAAGCGGTAAGTCCAGTCTAGCGGGAGAGAATGAGCAGTTCTTC
cdr3_aa: CAAISGKSSLAGENEQFF
clone_size: NA
v_call: TRBV12-1
d_call: NA
j_call: TRBJ2-1

cdr3_nt: TGTGCCAGCAGCGTAGACCCCCCAGGGGCCAACTCCTACAATGAGCAGTTCTTC
cdr3_aa: CASSVDPPGANSYNEQFF
clone_size: NA
v_call: TRBV9
d_call: NA
j_call: TRBJ2-1

cdr3_nt: TGTGCCAGCAGTCGGAGGGCCGGCTCCTACGAGCAGTACTTC
cdr3_aa: CASSRRAGSYEQYF
clone_size: NA
v_call: TRBV27
d_call: NA
j_call: TRBJ2-7

cdr3_nt: TGTGCCAGCAGTGAATGGACAGCCAGTGAAGCTTTCTTT
cdr3_aa: CASSEWTASEAFF
clone_size: NA
v_call: TRBV25-1
d_call: NA
j_call: TRBJ1-1

cdr3_nt: TGTGCCAGCAGCCAAGGATACGGTAGCACAGATACGCAGTATTTT
cdr3_aa: CASSQGYGSTDTQYF
clone_size: NA
v_call: TRBV3-1/TRBV3-2
d_call: NA
j_call: TRBJ2-3

cdr3_nt: TGTGCCAGCAGCCCACTCCGGCAGGGGCCTGTGAACACCGGGGAGCTGTTTTTT
cdr3_aa: CASSPLRQGPVNTGELFF
clone_size: NA
v_call: TRBV7-9
d_call: NA
j_call: TRBJ2-2

cdr3_nt: TGTGCCGGCCGGGGGGGAAACACCGGGGAGCTGTTTTTT
cdr3_aa: CAGRGGNTGELFF
clone_size: NA
v_call: TRBV19
d_call: TRBD2
j_call: TRBJ2-2

cdr3_nt: TGTGCCAGCTCACCGGCCCTGGGCAATCAGCCCCAGCATTTT
cdr3_aa: CASSPALGNQPQHF
clone_size: NA
v_call: TRBV18
d_call: NA
j_call: TRBJ1-5

cdr3_nt: TGTGCCAGCTCACCAGGCGGGGGAGCCCCCACAGATACGCAGTATTTT
cdr3_aa: CASSPGGGAPTDTQYF
clone_size: NA
v_call: TRBV18
d_call: TRBD2
j_call: TRBJ2-3

cdr3_nt: TGTGCCAGCAGCCCCTCCCTAGGCTATGGCTACACCTTC
cdr3_aa: CASSPSLGYGYTF
clone_size: NA
v_call: TRBV3-1/TRBV3-2
d_call: NA
j_call: TRBJ1-2

cdr3_nt: TGTGCCAGCTCACTCGATTCGGACAGGGCCCGATCCAAAAACATTCAGTACTTC
cdr3_aa: CASSLDSDRARSKNIQYF
clone_size: NA
v_call: TRBV18
d_call: TRBD1
j_call: TRBJ2-4

cdr3_nt: TGCAGCGTTGACGGGACTAGCGGGATTAGTGAGCAGTTCTTC
cdr3_aa: CSVDGTSGISEQFF
clone_size: NA
v_call: TRBV29-1
d_call: TRBD2
j_call: TRBJ2-1

cdr3_nt: TGCGCCAGCAGCTTGGACAGTGGGTCCCCCCAGCATTTT
cdr3_aa: CASSLDSGSPQHF
clone_size: few
v_call: TRBV5-1
d_call: NA
j_call: TRBJ1-5

cdr3_nt: TGTGCCAGTAGGAGGGCGGGTCCCTCTGGAAACACCATATATTTT
cdr3_aa: CASRRAGPSGNTIYF
clone_size: NA
v_call: TRBV19
d_call: NA
j_call: TRBJ1-3

cdr3_nt: TGTGCCAGCAGTTACTCGTCAGGGGGCCTCACTGAAGCTTTCTTT
cdr3_aa: CASSYSSGGLTEAFF
clone_size: NA
v_call: TRBV6-5
d_call: TRBD1
j_call: TRBJ1-1

cdr3_nt: TGCGCCAGCAGCTTGGAGCCGGGGGTCAATCAGCCCCAGCATTTT
cdr3_aa: CASSLEPGVNQPQHF
clone_size: NA
v_call: TRBV5-1
d_call: NA
j_call: TRBJ1-5

cdr3_nt: TGTGCCAGCAGCTTGGGGGCCGGAAACACCATATATTTT
cdr3_aa: CASSLGAGNTIYF
clone_size: NA
v_call: TRBV5-6
d_call: NA
j_call: TRBJ1-3

cdr3_nt: TGTGCCAGCAGTGAAGGCCCCGCCAACACTGAAGCTTTCTTT
cdr3_aa: CASSEGPANTEAFF
clone_size: NA
v_call: TRBV25-1
d_call: NA
j_call: TRBJ1-1

cdr3_nt: TGTGCCAGCAGCTTACTGGGCAGGGAGGGTTCACCCCTCCACTTT
cdr3_aa: CASSLLGREGSPLHF
clone_size: NA
v_call: TRBV7-2
d_call: NA
j_call: TRBJ1-6

cdr3_nt: TGTGCCAGCAACCGTAAAAAAACCGGGACAGCAGCCGGGGAGCTGTTTTTT
cdr3_aa: CASNRKKTGTAAGELFF
clone_size: NA
v_call: TRBV28
d_call: TRBD1
j_call: TRBJ2-2

cdr3_nt: TGTGCCACCAGCAGAGATAATTCTGGGCCAGTTTACTCCTACGAGCAGTACTTC
cdr3_aa: CATSRDNSGPVYSYEQYF
clone_size: NA
v_call: TRBV15
d_call: NA
j_call: TRBJ2-7

cdr3_nt: TGTGCCAGAAGCGGAGGACAGCCCACCGGGGAGCTGTTTTTT
cdr3_aa: CARSGGQPTGELFF
clone_size: NA
v_call: TRBV2
d_call: NA
j_call: TRBJ2-2

cdr3_nt: TGTGCCAGCAGCTTAACGGGACAGGGTGGGGAGACCCAGTACTTC
cdr3_aa: CASSLTGQGGETQYF
clone_size: NA
v_call: TRBV7-3
d_call: TRBD1
j_call: TRBJ2-5

cdr3_nt: TGTGCCAGCAGCCCCCCGGGGGGGACCCAATTCGAGCAGTACTTC
cdr3_aa: CASSPPGGTQFEQYF
clone_size: NA
v_call: TRBV28
d_call: TRBD2
j_call: TRBJ2-7

cdr3_nt: TGTGCCAGCAGCTGGGCGGGAGGAACCGGGGAGCTGTTTTTT
cdr3_aa: CASSWAGGTGELFF
clone_size: NA
v_call: TRBV7-2
d_call: TRBD2
j_call: TRBJ2-2

cdr3_nt: TGTGCCAGCAGTCCCCCGGGACAGTTTAACTCTGGAAACACCATATATTTT
cdr3_aa: CASSPPGQFNSGNTIYF
clone_size: NA
v_call: TRBV6-6
d_call: TRBD1
j_call: TRBJ1-3

cdr3_nt: TGTGCCAGCTCACCACCGCAGGGGGCTGGGATAGGGTATGGCTACACCTTC
cdr3_aa: CASSPPQGAGIGYGYTF
clone_size: NA
v_call: TRBV18
d_call: TRBD1
j_call: TRBJ1-2

cdr3_nt: TGCGCCAGCAGTAAGGGGATGAGCAATCAGCCCCAGCATTTT
cdr3_aa: CASSKGMSNQPQHF
clone_size: NA
v_call: TRBV5-1
d_call: NA
j_call: TRBJ1-5

cdr3_nt: TGTGCCAGTAGGAGTTATCAGACAGGGGGAAATGAAAAACTGTTTTTT
cdr3_aa: CASRSYQTGGNEKLFF
clone_size: NA
v_call: TRBV19
d_call: TRBD1
j_call: TRBJ1-4

cdr3_nt: TGTGCCAGCAGTCAGGCAGATACGCAGTATTTT
cdr3_aa: CASSQADTQYF
clone_size: NA
v_call: TRBV6-2/TRBV6-3
d_call: NA
j_call: TRBJ2-3

cdr3_nt: TGTGCCAGCAGCGTAGATCAGGTCCCTTTCGTCTATGGCTACACCTTC
cdr3_aa: CASSVDQVPFVYGYTF
clone_size: NA
v_call: TRBV9
d_call: NA
j_call: TRBJ1-2

cdr3_nt: TGTGCCAGCAGCTTGGCGACAGGGGTGGAGACCCAGTACTTC
cdr3_aa: CASSLATGVETQYF
clone_size: NA
v_call: TRBV7-2
d_call: TRBD1
j_call: TRBJ2-5

cdr3_nt: TGTGCCAGCAGCCCTACGGACAGTCCCAACTATGGCTACACCTTC
cdr3_aa: CASSPTDSPNYGYTF
clone_size: NA
v_call: TRBV11-1
d_call: NA
j_call: TRBJ1-2

cdr3_nt: TGTGCCAGCAGTGAATTTGGCGGTAATGAAAAACTGTTTTTT
cdr3_aa: CASSEFGGNEKLFF
clone_size: NA
v_call: TRBV25-1
d_call: NA
j_call: TRBJ1-4

cdr3_nt: TGTGCCAGCAGCCAAGATCCAAGACAGGGCGGCTACACCTTC
cdr3_aa: CASSQDPRQGGYTF
clone_size: NA
v_call: TRBV4-2
d_call: TRBD1
j_call: TRBJ1-2

cdr3_nt: TGTGCCAGCTCGGGGGGAACTCTCGGGAGCATGGTCCACGAGCAGTACTTC
cdr3_aa: CASSGGTLGSMVHEQYF
clone_size: NA
v_call: TRBV18
d_call: NA
j_call: TRBJ2-7

cdr3_nt: TGTGCCAGCAGTTTCGTAGGGTTGGGGAGGGGCTACACCTTC
cdr3_aa: CASSFVGLGRGYTF
clone_size: once
v_call: TRBV28
d_call: NA
j_call: TRBJ1-2

cdr3_nt: TGCGCCAGCAGCCCCCAGGACAGGGTTGACACTGAAGCTTTCTTT
cdr3_aa: CASSPQDRVDTEAFF
clone_size: NA
v_call: TRBV5-1
d_call: TRBD1
j_call: TRBJ1-1